This T cell receptor beta chain appears in the sequencing data of a study of OX40 agonist ivuxolimab in advanced cancers. Study as a whole: Patients with hepatocellular carcinoma, melanoma, renal cell or head and neck cancer made up the dose-escalation patients.

Some clones are missing from TCRdb's copy, which holds only in-frame ones; the method was immunoSEQ multiplex PCR. Here the sample spans about 73,000 clones, around 90% being singletons. Findings of the study overall: There was clonal expansion of CD4+ and CD8+ blood T cells by week 6 at 0.1 to 3.0 mg/kg. More expanded clones were seen, on average, in CD8+ T cells than in CD4+. Some nonresponders likewise displayed low normalized T-cell clonal expansion.

On this clone itself: As yet, its antigen is unknown.

Germline V CDR1 and CDR2: SEHNR, FQNEAQ (reference sequence). After removal of 5 bases from V and 0 bases from J, the junction contained 12 bases not matched to a gene. The CDR3 extends over 18 amino acids. Sequenced material: CD4+ or CD8+ T cells sorted from blood, taken in a trial of the OX40 agonist ivuxolimab. This TCR came from an adult with an advanced solid tumor such as melanoma, head and neck, liver or kidney cancer. The chain combines TRBV7-9 with TRBJ2-7, with TRBD2 matching 11 bases. In DNA, the CDR3 is TGTGCCAGCAGCCAACATGGACTAGCGGGTCAGAGCTCCTACGAGCAGTACTTC. Protein: CASSQHGLAGQSSYEQYF.